This T cell receptor (beta chain) was documented in a study of blood T cell repertoires in COVID-19. In the study overall: The United States, Italy and Spain provided the acute and convalescent COVID-19 samples. PBMCs, B-cell-depleted T cells, or T cells were the source of the cDNA or gDNA that made up the material.

CDR3 length: 17 residues. From germline, CDR1 is SGHRS and CDR2 YFSETQ. The V segment lost 1 base and the J segment 10 bases; nucleotides outside the gene matches: 13. The authors' processing: Estimated nucleated cell counts came from reference gene primer amplification. The method was immunoSEQ multiplex PCR; TCRdb's version includes in-frame clones alone and lacks a portion of them. D and trimming come from the DNA, and the V and J calls and clone size come from that table. The data show approximately 100,000 clones, with almost 95% seen just once and over 5.5% held by the top ten. This clonotype was obtained from a man over 45 with active COVID-19. Input material: peripheral blood. V gene TRBV5-1 combines with J gene TRBJ1-6; 8 positions agree with TRBD1. CDR3 coding DNA: TGCGCCAGCAGCTTGTTGGGACAGGCCGAGGTAGGGTCACCCCTCCACTTT. It yields the protein CASSLLGQAEVGSPLHF.